The 32 T cell receptor beta chains below come from one sample, sequenced in a study of CD8+ T cells in alopecia areata. Sequencing relied on a cDNA template that was reverse transcribed from extracted RNA. Data came from immunoSEQ multiplex PCR; TCRdb stores just in-frame clones and leaves some out. This table holds about 180,000 clones, 58% found once. The treatment was: oral pan-JAK inhibitor, 5-10 mg twice daily. The sequenced sample was CD4+ T cells sorted from blood, obtained at approximately week 60, from a patient treated with tofacitinib. The receptors originated from a human donor with alopecia areata.

The CDR3 DNA sequence: TGTGCCTGGAGAGCAAGGGGTGGCAATCAGCCCCAGCATTTT. Translating it yields CAWRARGGNQPQHF. This rearrangement joins TRBV30 to TRBJ1-5; possible D gene TRBD1, 5 bases. Trimming shortened V by 3 bases and J by 2 bases, and 11 bases separated the two germline ends. Germline values: CDR1 GTSNPN, CDR2 SVGIG (reference sequence). The CDR3 contains 14 residues.

This clone has just a few counts. The chain is built from TRBV29-1 and TRBJ2-2; TRBD2 aligns across 8 bases. This CDR3 has 13 amino acids. V trimming: 7 bases; J trimming: 1 base; junction bases outside the gene matches: 2. From germline, CDR1 is SQVTM and CDR2 ANQGSEA. Here the CDR3 DNA reads TGCAGCGGCGGGGGGCAGAACACCGGGGAGCTGTTTTTT. This codes for CSGGGQNTGELFF.

This sequence joins TRBV30 and TRBJ2-1; D might be TRBD2 (5 bases). Germline CDR1 is GTSNPN and CDR2 is SVGIG (reference sequence). The CDR3 runs 13 residues. Trimming left V 0 bases short and J 10 bases short, with 13 bases between. The CDR3 nucleotides read TGTGCCTGGAGTGTAGGTAGGGAGCGAGAGCAGTTCTTC. Translating it yields CAWSVGREREQFF.

This clone was counted a few times. This chain joins TRBV11-2 and TRBJ2-3; D may be TRBD1 (6 bases). The ends were cut back, 2 bases at V and 6 bases at J, with 12 bases in the middle. Per the germline V gene, CDR1 is SGHAT and CDR2 is FQNNGV. The CDR3 loop spans 14 amino acids. The CDR3 protein is CASSLSGALDTQYF. The CDR3 DNA is TGTGCCAGCAGCTTATCAGGGGCCCTGGATACGCAGTATTTT.

This clone has a handful of counts. The chain carries TRBV5-4 and TRBJ1-6; 8 bases line up with TRBD1. The CDR3 covers 17 residues. With 3 bases clipped from V and 7 bases from J, the junction kept 12 bases outside the gene matches. Germline CDR1 and CDR2: SGHNT and YYREEE (reference sequence). The CDR3 nucleotides are TGTGCCAGCAGCTCCCCTGTGGCAGGGGGCCCCAATTCACCCCTCCACTTT. Translated, it gives CASSSPVAGGPNSPLHF.

The count of this clone is one. No conserved phenylalanine or tryptophan is present at the end of the CDR3, so a read error is the likely explanation. The chain combines TRBV6-5 with TRBJ1-2; TRBD1 is a possible D gene (6 bases). CDR3 length equals 12 residues. Germline CDR1 is MNHEY and CDR2 is SVGAGI. Trimming pared 7 bases from V and 4 bases from J, leaving 10 bases between. CDR3 in amino acids: CASTGGPYGYTL. As DNA, the CDR3 is TGTGCCAGCACTGGGGGCCCCTATGGCTACACCCTC.

The sample holds one count of this clone. The chain recombines TRBV4-1 with TRBJ1-1; tentative D call: TRBD1 (6 bases). Trimming removed 3 bases from V and 0 bases from J, with 11 bases in between. The CDR3 sequence is 15 residues long. CDR1 is MGHRA and CDR2 is YSYEKL in the germline V gene. The CDR3 bases are TGCGCCAGCAGCCACCCGGACAGAATGAACACTGAAGCTTTCTTT. Translated: CASSHPDRMNTEAFF.

V gene TRBV7-2 combines with J gene TRBJ1-2; the D is unclear. The CDR3 contains 12 residues. Germline V CDR1 and CDR2: SGHTA, FQGNSA. V gave up 6 bases and J gave up 8 bases, with 13 bases separating them. Here the CDR3 reads CASRPLLEGYTF. CDR3 sequence (DNA): TGTGCCAGCAGGCCATTATTGGAGGGCTACACCTTC.

V is TRBV5-1 and J is TRBJ2-3; 14 nucleotides match TRBD2. Trimming cost V 1 base and J 2 bases; bases outside gene matches: 3. Germline CDR1 reads SGHRS; CDR2 reads YFSETQ. This CDR3 has 17 amino acids. CDR3 residues: CASSLLTSGGATDTQYF. As DNA, the CDR3 is TGCGCCAGCAGCTTGCTGACTAGCGGGGGGGCCACAGATACGCAGTATTTT. Using reference TRBV5-1 and TRBJ2-3 for the parts outside the CDR3, the full variable domain is KAGVTQTPRYLIKTRGQQVTLSCSPISGHRSVSWYQQTPGQGLQFLFEYFSETQRNKGNFPGRFSGRQFSNSRSEMNVSTLELGDSALYLCASSLLTSGGATDTQYFGPGTRLTVL.

This clone came up a few times. The chain carries TRBV6-1 and TRBJ1-2; D gene ambiguous. V was shortened by 8 bases and J by 6 bases, with 10 bases between the two germline ends. CDR3 length equals 11 residues. From germline, CDR1 is MNHNS and CDR2 SASEGT. As DNA, the CDR3 is TGTGCCAGCGCGGGGATGGATGGCTACACCTTC. Protein: CASAGMDGYTF.

This chain connects TRBV20-1 to TRBJ1-2; the D is unclear. CDR3 length: 11 residues. Trimming left V 7 bases short and J 4 bases short, with 10 bases between. Germline V gives CDR1 DFQATT, CDR2 SNEGSKA (reference sequence). The CDR3 reads CSVERSYGYTF. The DNA for the CDR3 is TGCAGTGTCGAGAGGAGCTATGGCTACACCTTC.

This clone turned up a few times. The chain employs TRBV6-6 and TRBJ2-5; TRBD2 is a possible D gene (6 bases). V shed 6 bases and J shed 4 bases, with 15 bases lying between them. Germline CDR1 reads MNHNY; CDR2 reads SVGAGI (reference sequence). This CDR3 comprises 14 residues. In nucleotides, the CDR3 is TGTGCCAGCAGCCTACTCGCCGGGGGAGAGACCCAGTACTTC. The encoded protein is CASSLLAGGETQYF.

The chain couples TRBV9 to TRBJ2-3, with a weak D call TRBD2 (5 bases). V dropped 3 bases and J dropped 0 bases, with 8 bases sitting between them. This CDR3 is built from 14 residues. Germline assignment: CDR1 SGDLS and CDR2 YYNGEE. The CDR3 is CASSARTSTDTQYF. The CDR3 nucleotides read TGTGCCAGCAGCGCCCGGACTAGCACAGATACGCAGTATTTT.

J is TRBJ2-5 and V is TRBV29-1; D gene unclear. The CDR3 has 11 amino acids. V was shortened by 1 base and J by 5 bases, with 5 bases between the two germline ends. CDR1 is SQVTM and CDR2 is ANQGSEA in the germline V gene. The CDR3 spells CSVEVGETQYF. DNA for the CDR3: TGCAGCGTTGAAGTTGGGGAGACCCAGTACTTC.

Remarks on this clone: A junction end diverges from the germline sequence, so it may reflect a read error. The rearrangement links TRBV5-6 to TRBJ2-5; 7 bases map to TRBD2. Germline CDR1 is SGHDT and CDR2 is YYEEEE. CDR3 length: 13 residues. CDR3 DNA sequence: TGTGCCAGCAGTTTGGGGGGGAAAGAGACCCAGTACTTC. It is translated as CASSLGGKETQYF.

This clone turned up a few times. The V and J genes are TRBV5-6 and TRBJ1-2; 7 positions match TRBD1. Germline assignment: CDR1 SGHDT and CDR2 YYEEEE. Trimming took 5 bases from V and 7 from J; bases not matched to a gene: 5. The CDR3 consists of 12 residues. The CDR3 loop reads CASRWGTAGYTF. CDR3 in DNA: TGTGCCAGCAGGTGGGGGACAGCTGGCTACACCTTC.

The chain has TRBV30 and TRBJ2-3, with a tentative D call TRBD2 (5 bases). The CDR3 consists of 10 residues. CDR1 is GTSNPN and CDR2 is SVGIG in the germline V gene (reference sequence). Trimming removed 4 bases from V and 8 bases from J, with 7 bases in between. DNA for the CDR3: TGTGCCTGGAACGGGGTTACGCAGTATTTT. Amino acids: CAWNGVTQYF. Together with reference TRBV30 and TRBJ2-3, the CDR3 gives the full variable domain: SQTIHQWPATLVQPVGSPLSLECTVEGTSNPNLYWYRQAAGRGLQLLFYSVGIGQISSEVPQNLSASRPQDRQFILSSKKLLLSDSGFYLCAWNGVTQYFGPGTRLTVL.

This chain joins TRBV30 and TRBJ2-3; D may be TRBD1 (5 bases). The CDR3 is 12 residues long. Per the germline V gene, CDR1 is GTSNPN and CDR2 is SVGIG (reference sequence). Trimming shortened V by 5 bases and J by 7 bases, and 13 bases separated the two germline ends. The CDR3 protein is CAWGAFGYTQYF. The CDR3 DNA reads TGTGCCTGGGGGGCCTTCGGGTATACGCAGTATTTT.

The DNA for the CDR3 is TGTGCCAGCAGCTCCGGGACAAGTGAAAAACTGTTTTTT. Encoded protein: CASSSGTSEKLFF. V is TRBV5-6 and J is TRBJ1-4; D is perhaps TRBD1 (6 bases). Germline lookup yields CDR1 SGHDT and CDR2 YYEEEE. The V gene lost 3 bases and the J gene lost 7 bases, with 10 bases spanning the gap. The CDR3 has 13 amino acids. Full variable domain (rest looked up from reference TRBV5-6 and TRBJ1-4): DAGVTQSPTHLIKTRGQQVTLRCSPKSGHDTVSWYQQALGQGPQFIFQYYEEEERQRGNFPDRFSGHQFPNYSSELNVNALLLGDSALYLCASSSGTSEKLFFGSGTQLSVL.

This chain connects TRBV5-4 to TRBJ2-3; TRBD1 might be the D (6 bases). Germline V gives CDR1 SGHNT, CDR2 YYREEE (reference sequence). Trimming removed 1 base from V and 2 bases from J, with 8 bases in between. The CDR3 length is 14 residues. The CDR3 bases are TGTGCCAGCAGCTTGACAGGGTACACAGATACGCAGTATTTT. This translates into CASSLTGYTDTQYF. Full variable domain (rest looked up from reference TRBV5-4 and TRBJ2-3): ETGVTQSPTHLIKTRGQQVTLRCSSQSGHNTVSWYQQALGQGPQFIFQYYREEENGRGNFPPRFSGLQFPNYSSELNVNALELDDSALYLCASSLTGYTDTQYFGPGTRLTVL.

This clone has a handful of counts. The V gene is TRBV28, the J gene TRBJ2-7; unclear D gene. CDR1 and CDR2 (germline): MDHEN, SYDVKM. V gave up 3 bases and J gave up 0 bases, with 0 bases separating them. This CDR3 region has 11 residues. The CDR3 DNA is TGTGCCAGCAGTTTCTCCTACGAGCAGTACTTC. Protein product: CASSFSYEQYF.

V usage is TRBV29-1 and J usage is TRBJ1-1; D might be TRBD1 (6 bases). The CDR3 contains 13 residues. V lost 8 bases to trimming and J lost 2 bases, with 15 bases between them. Germline V gene lookup returns CDR1 SQVTM and CDR2 ANQGSEA. In nucleotides, the CDR3 is TGCAGCTTCCTAGGACAGCGTAACACTGAAGCTTTCTTT. Protein product: CSFLGQRNTEAFF.

The chain recombines TRBV5-6 with TRBJ2-2; the match to TRBD2 covers 9 bases. The V gene's germline CDR1 is SGHDT and CDR2 YYEEEE. This CDR3 region has 15 residues. The V gene end was trimmed by 3 bases and the J gene end by 7 bases; junction bases not matched to a gene: 7. The CDR3 sequence: CASSWGTSRGGELFF. CDR3 sequence (DNA): TGTGCCAGCAGCTGGGGGACTAGCAGGGGCGGGGAGCTGTTTTTT.

This chain links TRBV9 with TRBJ1-4, with 8 nucleotides matching TRBD1. The germline V gene has CDR1 SGDLS and CDR2 YYNGEE. This CDR3 is built from 14 residues. The ends lost 3 bases at V and 7 bases at J; junction bases unmatched: 5. The CDR3 is CASSAGGSGEKLFF. The CDR3 nucleotides are TGTGCCAGCAGCGCAGGGGGCTCTGGTGAAAAACTGTTTTTT.

This clone was detected many times. The V gene is TRBV6-6, the J gene TRBJ1-1; D unresolved. The CDR3 is made up of 14 amino acids. V lost 7 bases and J 0 bases, leaving 12 bases between the germline ends. Germline CDR1 MNHNY, CDR2 SVGAGI (reference sequence). In DNA, the CDR3 is TGTGCCAGCATGTCTAGCACCATGAACACTGAAGCTTTCTTT. This translates into CASMSSTMNTEAFF.

This chain uses TRBV10-3 with TRBJ1-2; 10 bases map to TRBD1. J gave up 3 bases and V 6 bases, and 4 bases lay outside the gene matches. Germline V lookup: CDR1 ENHRY, CDR2 SYGVKD. The CDR3 is 14 residues long. CDR3 in DNA: TGTGCCATCAGGAGGACAGGGGGGGACTATGGCTACACCTTC. Translation: CAIRRTGGDYGYTF.

CDR3 DNA: TGTGCCAGCAGTCAGGGGGTGGTTGGGACCCAGTACTTC. This translates into CASSQGVVGTQYF. V gene TRBV28 combines with J gene TRBJ2-5; TRBD1 matches at 7 bases. Germline assignment: CDR1 MDHEN and CDR2 SYDVKM. J gave up 7 bases and V 5 bases, and 7 bases lay outside the gene matches. This CDR3 region has 13 residues. Full variable domain (outside the CDR3, taken from reference TRBV28 and TRBJ2-5): DVKVTQSSRYLVKRTGEKVFLECVQDMDHENMFWYRQDPGLGLRLIYFSYDVKMKEKGDIPEGYSVSREKKERFSLILESASTNQTSMYLCASSQGVVGTQYFGPGTRLLVL.

This clone was seen many times. The chain is built from TRBV18 and TRBJ2-3, with D maybe TRBD2 (6 bases). V was cut by 0 bases and J by 2 bases, with 12 bases left in between. Germline loops: CDR1 KGHSH, CDR2 LQKENI. The CDR3 runs 16 residues. The CDR3 sequence is CASSPPTGTFTDTQYF. In DNA form, the CDR3 reads TGTGCCAGCTCACCACCGACCGGGACTTTCACAGATACGCAGTATTTT.

The chain couples TRBV19 to TRBJ2-6; D not certain. This CDR3 is 13 amino acids long. Germline-derived CDR1 and CDR2 are LNHDA and SQIVND (reference sequence). Trimming took off 3 bases at V and 9 bases at J, with 9 bases between the two ends. CDR3 in amino acids: CASSISQDNVLTF. The DNA of the CDR3 is TGTGCCAGTAGTATTTCCCAGGACAACGTCCTGACTTTC. Looking up the rest from reference TRBV19 and TRBJ2-6 gives the full variable domain: DGGITQSPKYLFRKEGQNVTLSCEQNLNHDAMYWYRQDPGQGLRLIYYSQIVNDFQKGDIAEGYSVSREKKESFPLTVTSAQKNPTAFYLCASSISQDNVLTFGAGSRLTVL.

The chain combines TRBV10-3 with TRBJ1-6; possible D gene TRBD1, 5 bases. The germline V gene has CDR1 ENHRY and CDR2 SYGVKD. The germline V and J ends were trimmed by 6 bases and 7 bases, with 13 bases remaining between them. The CDR3 spans 14 residues. CDR3 sequence: CAIRGETNNSPLHF. The DNA of the CDR3 is TGTGCCATCAGGGGGGAGACAAACAATTCACCCCTCCACTTT.

The V and J genes are TRBV27 and TRBJ2-7; D is tentatively TRBD1 or TRBD2 (5 bases each). The CDR3 has 13 amino acids. In germline, CDR1 is MNHEY, CDR2 SMNVEV (reference sequence). Trimming took off 2 bases at V and 1 base at J, with 6 bases between the two ends. The chain's CDR3 is CASSLGGSYEQYF. As DNA, the CDR3 is TGTGCCAGCAGTTTAGGGGGATCCTACGAGCAGTACTTC.

This chain uses TRBV11-2 with TRBJ1-5; D is uncertain. This CDR3 region has 13 residues. Trimming left V 1 base short and J 7 bases short, with 8 bases between. CDR1 and CDR2 from the germline V gene are SGHAT and FQNNGV. In nucleotides, the CDR3 is TGTGCCAGCAGCTTAGCACTGGGCCAGCCCCAGCATTTT. Translating gives CASSLALGQPQHF.